This T cell receptor (beta chain) derives from a study of cytomegalovirus exposure and HLA in healthy donors. Study-wide findings and caveats: Per a later analysis, HLA-associated TCR beta chains showed more clonal expansion than other, equally common TCR beta chains. Likely technical artifact: a cluster of highly shared sequence variants. A missense variant in DCLRE1C was later tied to TCR beta V- and J-gene trimming.

The V and J ends lost 5 bases and 4 bases, in that order; junction bases with no gene match: 8. Per germline, CDR1 SEHNR and CDR2 FQNEAQ (reference sequence). The CDR3 is 14 residues long. PCR involved 60 Vbeta and 13 Jbeta primers. The table came from immunoSEQ multiplex PCR; TCRdb's copy has only in-frame clones and leaves some out. The data hold about 200,000 clones, with 75% to 90% observed a single time. This clone has a single count. Its antigen is not identified. The sample was PBMCs. This TCR was recovered from a woman aged 30 to 39 in good health and CMV-seronegative. The V gene is TRBV7-9, the J gene TRBJ2-7; 7 nucleotides line up with TRBD1. The CDR3: CASSPTGVVYEQYF. DNA of the CDR3: TGTGCCAGCAGCCCCACAGGGGTCGTATACGAGCAGTACTTC.